The rows below give T cell receptor beta chains drawn from one sample of a study of beta chain features in type 1 diabetes. The data were produced by immunoSEQ multiplex PCR, yet TCRdb's version contains in-frame clones alone and is incomplete. The data show a few hundred thousand clones, 7.5% to 10% seen once. Sequenced input: naive CD4+ T cells from blood. The source of these receptors is a woman under 30 in good health. Both conserved end residues are part of each CDR3. D genes are given only for firm matches. Some rows have no size entry. The others give once, few or many, or a class for an expanded clone.

CDR3 protein: CASSQTADTQYF
CDR3 DNA: TGTGCCAGCAGCCAGACAGCTGATACGCAGTATTTT
J gene: TRBJ2-3
D gene: NA
clone size: many
V gene: TRBV14

CDR3 protein: CAISDRGLRQVRRREQYF
CDR3 DNA: TGTGCCATTTCCGACCGGGGACTACGGCAGGTTAGGAGGAGGGAGCAGTACTTC
J gene: TRBJ2-7
D gene: TRBD2
clone size: NA
V gene: TRBV10-3

CDR3 protein: CAISEYRDQAKNIQYF
CDR3 DNA: TGTGCCATCAGTGAGTACAGGGATCAGGCCAAAAACATTCAGTACTTC
J gene: TRBJ2-4
D gene: NA
clone size: NA
V gene: TRBV10-3

CDR3 protein: CASSDGTGGTTQYF
CDR3 DNA: TGTGCCAGCAGTGATGGGACAGGGGGAACTACGCAGTATTTT
J gene: TRBJ2-3
D gene: TRBD1
clone size: few
V gene: TRBV6-5

CDR3 protein: CASSPDVAGGPDEQFF
CDR3 DNA: TGTGCTAGCAGCCCCGACGTAGCGGGGGGGCCCGATGAGCAGTTCTTC
J gene: TRBJ2-1
D gene: TRBD2
clone size: NA
V gene: TRBV7-7

CDR3 protein: CASSVATRRLGYGYTF
CDR3 DNA: TGTGCCAGCAGCGTAGCTACGAGGCGCTTGGGCTATGGCTACACCTTC
J gene: TRBJ1-2
D gene: NA
clone size: few
V gene: TRBV9

CDR3 protein: CASSEEQGVHGYTF
CDR3 DNA: TGTGCCAGCAGTGAAGAACAGGGGGTTCATGGCTACACCTTC
J gene: TRBJ1-2
D gene: TRBD1
clone size: few
V gene: TRBV2

CDR3 protein: CASSPENRLAGGGYNEQFF
CDR3 DNA: TGTGCCAGCTCACCCGAAAACCGATTAGCGGGAGGTGGCTACAATGAGCAGTTCTTC
J gene: TRBJ2-1
D gene: TRBD2
clone size: NA
V gene: TRBV18

CDR3 protein: CASSLELAGLNEQFF
CDR3 DNA: TGTGCCAGCAGTTTAGAACTAGCGGGACTCAATGAGCAGTTCTTC
J gene: TRBJ2-1
D gene: TRBD2
clone size: few
V gene: TRBV28

CDR3 protein: CASTAEPSIPNEQFF
CDR3 DNA: TGTGCCAGTACCGCCGAGCCTAGCATACCCAATGAGCAGTTCTTC
J gene: TRBJ2-1
D gene: NA
clone size: NA
V gene: TRBV19

CDR3 protein: CASSLDRGRSGYYGYTF
CDR3 DNA: TGTGCCAGCAGTTTAGACAGGGGGCGAAGCGGGTACTATGGCTACACCTTC
J gene: TRBJ1-2
D gene: TRBD1
clone size: NA
V gene: TRBV28

CDR3 protein: CASSQDPLTSAYYNEQFF
CDR3 DNA: TGTGCCAGCAGCCAAGACCCTCTGACTAGCGCATACTACAATGAGCAGTTCTTC
J gene: TRBJ2-1
D gene: TRBD2
clone size: few
V gene: TRBV4-2

CDR3 protein: CASSVSSSGNTIYF
CDR3 DNA: TGTGCCAGCAGCGTTAGTAGCTCTGGAAACACCATATATTTT
J gene: TRBJ1-3
D gene: NA
clone size: NA
V gene: TRBV9

CDR3 protein: CASSAPDRGTGELFF
CDR3 DNA: TGTGCCAGCAGTGCGCCCGACAGGGGCACCGGGGAGCTGTTTTTT
J gene: TRBJ2-2
D gene: TRBD1
clone size: few
V gene: TRBV5-6

CDR3 protein: CAWSDAGTSGSYEQYF
CDR3 DNA: TGTGCCTGGAGCGACGCCGGGACTAGCGGCTCCTACGAGCAGTACTTC
J gene: TRBJ2-7
D gene: TRBD2
clone size: few
V gene: TRBV30

CDR3 protein: CASSPPGRLFSYEQYF
CDR3 DNA: TGTGCCAGCTCACCACCAGGCAGGCTATTCTCCTACGAGCAGTACTTC
J gene: TRBJ2-7
D gene: NA
clone size: NA
V gene: TRBV18

CDR3 protein: CASSFPGGAKNIQYF
CDR3 DNA: TGTGCCAGCAGCTTTCCAGGGGGTGCCAAAAACATTCAGTACTTC
J gene: TRBJ2-4
D gene: TRBD1
clone size: NA
V gene: TRBV11-2

CDR3 protein: CASSAPLKRGLYNEQFF
CDR3 DNA: TGTGCCAGCAGCGCGCCCCTTAAGCGGGGGCTCTACAATGAGCAGTTCTTC
J gene: TRBJ2-1
D gene: TRBD2
clone size: NA
V gene: TRBV9

CDR3 protein: CATSRAEYQETQYF
CDR3 DNA: TGTGCCACCAGCAGAGCTGAGTACCAAGAGACCCAGTACTTC
J gene: TRBJ2-5
D gene: NA
clone size: NA
V gene: TRBV15

CDR3 protein: CASSFDGSNYEQYF
CDR3 DNA: TGTGCCAGCAGCTTTGACGGGAGCAACTACGAGCAGTACTTC
J gene: TRBJ2-7
D gene: NA
clone size: few
V gene: TRBV7-2

CDR3 protein: CASTGEGNEQFF
CDR3 DNA: TGTGCCAGCACAGGGGAGGGCAATGAGCAGTTCTTC
J gene: TRBJ2-1
D gene: NA
clone size: NA
V gene: TRBV2

CDR3 protein: CASRIQQGAPYNEQFF
CDR3 DNA: TGTGCCAGCAGGATACAACAGGGGGCTCCCTACAATGAGCAGTTCTTC
J gene: TRBJ2-1
D gene: TRBD1
clone size: NA
V gene: TRBV2

CDR3 protein: CASSVPRKLYEQYF
CDR3 DNA: TGTGCCAGCAGTGTCCCCCGAAAACTCTACGAGCAGTACTTC
J gene: TRBJ2-7
D gene: NA
clone size: few
V gene: TRBV2

CDR3 protein: CASSYPGKSGNTIYF
CDR3 DNA: TGCGCCAGCAGCTATCCAGGGAAATCTGGAAACACCATATATTTT
J gene: TRBJ1-3
D gene: NA
clone size: NA
V gene: TRBV4-1

CDR3 protein: CASSWTPHNEQFF
CDR3 DNA: TGTGCCAGCAGCTGGACTCCCCACAATGAGCAGTTCTTC
J gene: TRBJ2-1
D gene: NA
clone size: few
V gene: TRBV6-5

CDR3 protein: CASSPPRQRNTEAFF
CDR3 DNA: TGTGCCAGCAGCCCCCCGAGACAAAGGAACACTGAAGCTTTCTTT
J gene: TRBJ1-1
D gene: NA
clone size: NA
V gene: TRBV7-2

CDR3 protein: CAWRYRDTEAFF
CDR3 DNA: TGTGCCTGGAGGTACAGGGACACTGAAGCTTTCTTT
J gene: TRBJ1-1
D gene: NA
clone size: NA
V gene: TRBV30

CDR3 protein: CAWRDREGYGYTF
CDR3 DNA: TGTGCCTGGAGGGACAGGGAGGGCTATGGCTACACCTTC
J gene: TRBJ1-2
D gene: TRBD1
clone size: few
V gene: TRBV30

CDR3 protein: CAWSVDSYGYTF
CDR3 DNA: TGTGCCTGGAGTGTCGACAGCTATGGCTACACCTTC
J gene: TRBJ1-2
D gene: NA
clone size: few
V gene: TRBV30

CDR3 protein: CASSRGDRGVEGYTF
CDR3 DNA: TGTGCCAGCAGTCGCGGGGACAGGGGGGTTGAAGGCTACACCTTC
J gene: TRBJ1-2
D gene: TRBD1
clone size: few
V gene: TRBV4-2

CDR3 protein: CASSIKPSGNTGELFF
CDR3 DNA: TGTGCCAGTAGTATCAAGCCCAGCGGGAACACCGGGGAGCTGTTTTTT
J gene: TRBJ2-2
D gene: NA
clone size: few
V gene: TRBV19

CDR3 protein: CASSLGLAGTDTQYF
CDR3 DNA: TGTGCCAGCAGCTTGGGGCTAGCGGGGACAGATACGCAGTATTTT
J gene: TRBJ2-3
D gene: TRBD2
clone size: NA
V gene: TRBV5-4

CDR3 protein: CASSSVAGDTGELFF
CDR3 DNA: TGTGCCAGCAGCTCCGTGGCGGGAGACACCGGGGAGCTGTTTTTT
J gene: TRBJ2-2
D gene: TRBD2
clone size: few
V gene: TRBV28

CDR3 protein: CASSWNRGTEAFF
CDR3 DNA: TGCGCCAGCAGCTGGAACAGGGGTACTGAAGCTTTCTTT
J gene: TRBJ1-1
D gene: TRBD1
clone size: few
V gene: TRBV5-1

CDR3 protein: CASSPRDRDGYTF
CDR3 DNA: TGTGCCAGCAGTCCACGGGACAGGGATGGCTACACCTTC
J gene: TRBJ1-2
D gene: TRBD1
clone size: NA
V gene: TRBV5-4

CDR3 protein: CASSQEFFNEKLFF
CDR3 DNA: TGCGCCAGCAGCCAGGAGTTTTTCAATGAAAAACTGTTTTTT
J gene: TRBJ1-4
D gene: NA
clone size: NA
V gene: TRBV4-1

CDR3 protein: CASSKRGLYQPQHF
CDR3 DNA: TGTGCCAGTAGTAAGCGGGGGCTTTACCAGCCCCAGCATTTT
J gene: TRBJ1-5
D gene: NA
clone size: few
V gene: TRBV19

CDR3 protein: CASSLPGLAGITDTQYF
CDR3 DNA: TGTGCCAGCAGCCTTCCTGGACTAGCGGGGATCACAGATACGCAGTATTTT
J gene: TRBJ2-3
D gene: TRBD2
clone size: few
V gene: TRBV28

CDR3 protein: CASSLEGTYEQYF
CDR3 DNA: TGCGCCAGCAGCTTAGAGGGAACCTACGAGCAGTACTTC
J gene: TRBJ2-7
D gene: NA
clone size: few
V gene: TRBV5-1

CDR3 protein: CASSSSQGALPLGQFF
CDR3 DNA: TGTGCCAGCAGCTCGTCACAGGGGGCGCTTCCCTTAGGGCAGTTCTTC
J gene: TRBJ2-1
D gene: TRBD1
clone size: few
V gene: TRBV11-2

CDR3 protein: CASSRTSGEQETQYF
CDR3 DNA: TGTGCCAGCAGCCGGACTAGCGGGGAACAAGAGACCCAGTACTTC
J gene: TRBJ2-5
D gene: TRBD2
clone size: NA
V gene: TRBV7-7

CDR3 protein: CASSTPGTGDTEAFF
CDR3 DNA: TGCGCCAGCAGCACCCCCGGGACTGGGGACACTGAAGCTTTCTTT
J gene: TRBJ1-1
D gene: NA
clone size: NA
V gene: TRBV5-1

CDR3 protein: CASSAGNQPQHF
CDR3 DNA: TGCGCCAGCAGTGCCGGCAATCAGCCCCAGCATTTT
J gene: TRBJ1-5
D gene: NA
clone size: few
V gene: TRBV10-1

CDR3 protein: CASTGDSAAQFF
CDR3 DNA: TGTGCCAGCACGGGGGACTCCGCCGCGCAGTTCTTC
J gene: TRBJ2-1
D gene: NA
clone size: few
V gene: TRBV5-4

CDR3 protein: CASSQGSGRRTDTQYF
CDR3 DNA: TGTGCCAGCAGCCAAGGAAGCGGGAGGAGGACAGATACGCAGTATTTT
J gene: TRBJ2-3
D gene: TRBD2
clone size: NA
V gene: TRBV14

CDR3 protein: CAWSETGGGEQYF
CDR3 DNA: TGTGCCTGGAGTGAAACAGGGGGCGGCGAGCAGTACTTC
J gene: TRBJ2-7
D gene: TRBD1
clone size: many
V gene: TRBV30

CDR3 protein: CASSLPGGRAVYEQFF
CDR3 DNA: TGTGCCAGCAGTTTACCGGGCGGGAGGGCCGTCTATGAGCAGTTCTTC
J gene: TRBJ2-1
D gene: TRBD2
clone size: few
V gene: TRBV28

CDR3 protein: CASSMGQGAFQETQYF
CDR3 DNA: TGTGCCAGTAGTATGGGACAGGGGGCTTTCCAAGAGACCCAGTACTTC
J gene: TRBJ2-5
D gene: TRBD1
clone size: NA
V gene: TRBV19

CDR3 protein: CAWSRQVGNEQFF
CDR3 DNA: TGTGCCTGGAGTCGACAGGTTGGCAATGAGCAGTTCTTC
J gene: TRBJ2-1
D gene: NA
clone size: many
V gene: TRBV30